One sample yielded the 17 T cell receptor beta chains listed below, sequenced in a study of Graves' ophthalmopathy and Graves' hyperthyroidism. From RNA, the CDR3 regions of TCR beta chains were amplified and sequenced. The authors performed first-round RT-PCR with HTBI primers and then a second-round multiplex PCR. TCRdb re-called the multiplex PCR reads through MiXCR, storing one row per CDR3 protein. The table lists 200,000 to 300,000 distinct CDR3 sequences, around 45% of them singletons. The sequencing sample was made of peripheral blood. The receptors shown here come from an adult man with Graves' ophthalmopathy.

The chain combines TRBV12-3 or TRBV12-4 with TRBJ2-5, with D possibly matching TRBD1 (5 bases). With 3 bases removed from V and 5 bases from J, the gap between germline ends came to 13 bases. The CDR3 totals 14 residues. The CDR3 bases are TGTGCCAGCAGTTTTGGGGCAGGGATGGAGACCCAGTACTTC. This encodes CASSFGAGMETQYF.

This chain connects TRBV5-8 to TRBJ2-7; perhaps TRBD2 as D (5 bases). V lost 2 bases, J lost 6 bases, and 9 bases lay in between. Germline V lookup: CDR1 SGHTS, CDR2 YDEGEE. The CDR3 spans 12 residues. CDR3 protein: CASSLGRVEQYF. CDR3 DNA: TGTGCCAGCAGCTTAGGGCGGGTCGAGCAGTACTTC.

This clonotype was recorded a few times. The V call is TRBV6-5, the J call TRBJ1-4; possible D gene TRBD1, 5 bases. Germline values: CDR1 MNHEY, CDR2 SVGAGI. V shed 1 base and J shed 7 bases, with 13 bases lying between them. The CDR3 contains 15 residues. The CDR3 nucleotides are TGTGCCAGCAGTTACTTTAGACAGCCAACTGAAAAACTGTTTTTT. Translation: CASSYFRQPTEKLFF.

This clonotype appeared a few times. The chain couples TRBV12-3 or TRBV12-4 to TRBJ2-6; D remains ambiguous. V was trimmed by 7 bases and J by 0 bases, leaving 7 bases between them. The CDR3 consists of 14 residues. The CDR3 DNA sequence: TGTGCCAGCACAGAGGACTCTGGGGCCAACGTCCTGACTTTC. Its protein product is CASTEDSGANVLTF.

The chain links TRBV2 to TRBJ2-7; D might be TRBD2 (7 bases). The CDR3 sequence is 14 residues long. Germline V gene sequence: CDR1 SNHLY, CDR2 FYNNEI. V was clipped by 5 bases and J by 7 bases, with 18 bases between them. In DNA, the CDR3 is TGTGCCAGCAGTTTAAGGGGGGGCAGGGATGAGCAGTACTTC. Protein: CASSLRGGRDEQYF.

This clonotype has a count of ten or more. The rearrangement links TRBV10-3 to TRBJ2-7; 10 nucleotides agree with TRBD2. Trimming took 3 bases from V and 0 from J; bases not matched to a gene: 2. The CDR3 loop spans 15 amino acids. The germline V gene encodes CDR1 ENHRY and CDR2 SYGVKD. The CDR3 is CAISELAGISYEQYF. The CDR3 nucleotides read TGTGCCATCAGTGAACTAGCGGGAATCTCCTACGAGCAGTACTTC.

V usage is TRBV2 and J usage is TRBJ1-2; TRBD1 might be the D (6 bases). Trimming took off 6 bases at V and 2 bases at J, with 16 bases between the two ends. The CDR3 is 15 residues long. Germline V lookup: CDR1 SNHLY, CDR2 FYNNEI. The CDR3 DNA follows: TGTGCCAGCAGCGGAGGGGACAACAGCAACTATGGCTACACCTTC. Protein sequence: CASSGGDNSNYGYTF.

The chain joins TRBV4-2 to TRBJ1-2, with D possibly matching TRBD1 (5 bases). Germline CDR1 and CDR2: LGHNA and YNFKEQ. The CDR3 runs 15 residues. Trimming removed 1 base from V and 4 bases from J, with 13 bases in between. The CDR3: CASSQGSTGRYGYTF. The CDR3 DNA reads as TGTGCCAGCAGCCAAGGTAGTACAGGTCGCTATGGCTACACCTTC.

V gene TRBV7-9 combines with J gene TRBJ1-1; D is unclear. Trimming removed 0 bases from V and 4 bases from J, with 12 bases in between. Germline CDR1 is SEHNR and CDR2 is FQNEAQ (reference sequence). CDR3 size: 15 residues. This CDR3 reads CASSLAPTGPTEAFF. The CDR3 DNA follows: TGTGCCAGCAGCTTAGCCCCCACTGGACCCACTGAAGCTTTCTTT.

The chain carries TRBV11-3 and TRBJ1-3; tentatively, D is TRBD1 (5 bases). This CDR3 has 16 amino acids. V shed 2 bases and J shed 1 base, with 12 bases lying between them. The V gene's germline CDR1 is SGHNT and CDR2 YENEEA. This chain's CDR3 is CASSLRDWGSGNTIYF. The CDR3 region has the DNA TGTGCCAGCAGCTTAAGGGATTGGGGGTCTGGAAACACCATATATTTT.

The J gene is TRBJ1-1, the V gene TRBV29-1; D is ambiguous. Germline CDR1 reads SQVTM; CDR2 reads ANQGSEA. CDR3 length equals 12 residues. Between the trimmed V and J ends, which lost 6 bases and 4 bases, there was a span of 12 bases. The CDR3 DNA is TGCAGCGTCCCCGGACCAGGCACTGAAGCTTTCTTT. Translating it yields CSVPGPGTEAFF.

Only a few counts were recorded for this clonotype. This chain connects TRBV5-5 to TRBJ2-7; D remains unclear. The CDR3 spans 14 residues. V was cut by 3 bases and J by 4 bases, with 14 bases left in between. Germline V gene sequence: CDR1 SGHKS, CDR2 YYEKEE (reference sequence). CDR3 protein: CASSSDLLGYEQYF. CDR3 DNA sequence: TGTGCCAGCAGCTCCGACCTATTGGGATACGAGCAGTACTTC.

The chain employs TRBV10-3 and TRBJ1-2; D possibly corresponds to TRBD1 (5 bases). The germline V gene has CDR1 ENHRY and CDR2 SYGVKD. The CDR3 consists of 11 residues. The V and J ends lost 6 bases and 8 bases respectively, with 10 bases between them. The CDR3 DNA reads TGTGCCATCAGCCCTGGGGCCGGCTACACCTTC. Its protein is CAISPGAGYTF.

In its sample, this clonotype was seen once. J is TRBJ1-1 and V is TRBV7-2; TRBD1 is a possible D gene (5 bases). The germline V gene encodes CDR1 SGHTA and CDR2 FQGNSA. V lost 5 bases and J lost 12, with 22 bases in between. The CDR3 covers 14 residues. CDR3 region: CASSDLAGGLRSFF. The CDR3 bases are TGTGCCAGCAGCGACCTAGCGGGGGGGTTGAGATCTTTCTTT.

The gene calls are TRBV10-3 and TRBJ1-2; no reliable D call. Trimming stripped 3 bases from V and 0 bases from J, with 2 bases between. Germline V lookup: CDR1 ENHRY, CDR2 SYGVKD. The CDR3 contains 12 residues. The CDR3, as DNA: TGTGCCATCAGTGACTCTAACTATGGCTACACCTTC. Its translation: CAISDSNYGYTF.

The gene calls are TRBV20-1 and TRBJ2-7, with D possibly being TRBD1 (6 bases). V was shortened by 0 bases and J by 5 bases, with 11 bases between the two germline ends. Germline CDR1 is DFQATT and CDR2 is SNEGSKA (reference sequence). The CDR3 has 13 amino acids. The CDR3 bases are TGCAGTGCTAGAGATACAGGGCTCCACGAGCAGTACTTC. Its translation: CSARDTGLHEQYF.

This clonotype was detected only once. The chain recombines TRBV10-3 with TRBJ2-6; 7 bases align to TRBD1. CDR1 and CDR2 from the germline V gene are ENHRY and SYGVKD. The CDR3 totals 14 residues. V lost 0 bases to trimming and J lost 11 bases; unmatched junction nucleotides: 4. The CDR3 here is CAISESTGSYVLTF. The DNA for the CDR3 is TGTGCCATCAGTGAGTCGACAGGGTCCTACGTCCTGACTTTC.